The T cell receptor (beta chain) under discussion was sequenced for a study of CD4 and CD8 cells across lung adenocarcinoma regions (dated by TCRdb to about 2018). Looking at the study overall: To look at intratumor heterogeneity in the T cell receptor repertoire, the study compared tumor centers against tumor margins.

Patients with localized lung adenocarcinoma, a subtype of non-small cell lung cancer, were used as donors. Samples were obtained from the margins of localized lung adenocarcinomas. For TCR repertoire analysis, CD8+ T cells from tumor tissue were profiled separately from CD4+ T cells. To prepare the library, PCR was applied. Sequencing took place on a HiSeq X Ten. TCRdb itself trimmed the public reads at Q25 with fastp, ran MiXCR and retained productive beta chains. Rows are unified per CDR3 protein, each entry keeping the most common DNA and genes. The table for this sample lists approximately 9,000 distinct CDR3 sequences; roughly 50% of them were counted only once. Around 48% of the sample belongs to the ten largest clones. Comments on this clonotype: Its antigen remains undetermined. Base qualities are not provided; no much larger clone lies one nucleotide away.

The sample comprised CD8+ T cells from the margin of a lung tumor. Sample cell subset or site, as interpreted from the label and publication: tumor margin region. The TCR was taken from a female donor with lung adenocarcinoma. The CD4 and CD8 labels of this study may be unreliable.

The DNA sequence follows: TGTGCCAGCAGTGACGGGGTAGCGGGAGGGAGGCAACGGGACGATGCGCAGTACTTC. Translated, this gives CASSDGVAGGRQRDDAQYF. Recombination connected TRBV6-4 to TRBJ2-5, with 11 junctional bases fitting TRBD2. The CDR3 covers 19 residues, taking in both the cysteine and the phenylalanine. Of the read, only the CDR3 DNA is kept; its 57 bases are in frame from base 1. From a lookup of the germline V gene, CDR1 and CDR2 are MRHNA and SNTAGT. Germline trimming amounts to 2 bases on V and 11 bases on J, with 22 as the count of junction bases outside the gene matches.